A selection of T cell receptor beta chains follows, all from one sample in a study of shared clonotypes between healthy human individuals. Produced via immunoSEQ multiplex PCR; TCRdb's table is partial and in-frame only. The sample has about 600,000 clones; 95% to 98% are singletons. The sequenced material came from naive CD4+ T cells sorted from blood. All receptors come from a woman under 40 in good health. Each CDR3 is given with its conserved first and last residue. Each record gives: V gene, J gene, D gene, clone size, CDR3 DNA, CDR3 protein. A D gene is named only where the DNA matches it firmly. Part of the rows lack a size; the others show once, few, many or a class for expanded clones.

TRBV7-3,TRBJ2-2,.,.,TGTGCCAGCAGCTTATATCGGACAGGGAGGGACACCGGGGAGCTGTTTTTT,CASSLYRTGRDTGELFF
TRBV4-1,TRBJ1-5,.,.,TGCGCCAGCAGCCAAAACCTGGGGGCGGCGATGGGGAGCAATCAGCCCCAGCATTTT,CASSQNLGAAMGSNQPQHF
TRBV19,TRBJ2-5,.,.,TGTGCCAGTAGTATACGGTTGTCCGGATATGAGACCCAGTACTTC,CASSIRLSGYETQYF
TRBV5-1,TRBJ2-1,.,.,TGCGCCAGCAGGGAGATCCCCTCCTACAATGAGCAGTTCTTC,CASREIPSYNEQFF
TRBV28,TRBJ2-1,.,.,TGTGCCAGCCTTTCAAGGGCCAGCTCCTACAATGAGCAGTTCTTC,CASLSRASSYNEQFF
TRBV27,TRBJ2-5,TRBD2,.,TGTGCCAGCAGTTTAGGTAGCGGGAGCTTGCAAGAGACCCAGTACTTC,CASSLGSGSLQETQYF
TRBV27,TRBJ2-7,TRBD2,.,TGTGCCAGCAGTTTGGTGGCTAGCGGGAGGTGGTTCTACGAGCAGTACTTC,CASSLVASGRWFYEQYF
TRBV19,TRBJ2-7,TRBD1,.,TGTGCCAGTAGTGCAGGGGGCCCCTACGAGCAGTACTTC,CASSAGGPYEQYF
TRBV5-1,TRBJ2-1,.,.,TGCGCCAGCAGCTTGGGAAACAATGAGCAGTTCTTC,CASSLGNNEQFF
TRBV7-2,TRBJ2-7,.,.,TGTGCCAGCAGCGAAGACTTCTACGAGCAGTACTTC,CASSEDFYEQYF
TRBV19,TRBJ2-1,TRBD2,once,TGTGCCAGTGACCGAAGCGGGAGAGGTTGGAATGAGCAGTTCTTC,CASDRSGRGWNEQFF
TRBV28,TRBJ1-5,.,.,TGTGCCAGCTTACAGGGCAATCAGCCCCAGCATTTT,CASLQGNQPQHF
TRBV4-2,TRBJ2-7,TRBD2,.,TGTGCCAGCAGCTGGGGGGGACTAGCGGCTTCCTACGAGCAGTACTTC,CASSWGGLAASYEQYF
TRBV4-1,TRBJ2-7,TRBD1,.,TGCGCCAGCAGCCAAGACCCGGGACAGGGATCCTACGAGCAGTACTTC,CASSQDPGQGSYEQYF
TRBV7-7,TRBJ2-2,TRBD2,.,TGTGCCAGCAGCCAAAACTGGGGGGGCACCGGGGAGCTGTTTTTT,CASSQNWGGTGELFF
TRBV9,TRBJ2-1,TRBD2,.,TGTGCCAGCAGCTCCGGAGGAAGGGCGGGAGGGCTCCATGAGCAGTTCTTC,CASSSGGRAGGLHEQFF
TRBV18,TRBJ2-7,.,.,TGTGCCAGCTCACCACAGAGCGGGCACGAGCAGTACTTC,CASSPQSGHEQYF
TRBV4-1,TRBJ1-3,.,.,TGCGCCAGCAAGACCTATCAGGGAGATGGAAACACCATATATTTT,CASKTYQGDGNTIYF
TRBV18,TRBJ1-1,.,.,TGTGCCAGCTCACCTTTAGCAGCTTTCGAAGCTTTCTTT,CASSPLAAFEAFF
TRBV28,TRBJ2-7,.,few,TGTGCCAGCAGTTTCAACTCCTACGAGCAGTACTTC,CASSFNSYEQYF
TRBV18,TRBJ2-7,TRBD1,.,TGTGCCAGCTCTCAGGGGGCCTACGAGCAGTACTTC,CASSQGAYEQYF
TRBV28,TRBJ1-1,.,.,TGTGCCAGCAGTTTTCCGGGGAGGACACCTTTCTTT,CASSFPGRTPFF
TRBV27,TRBJ2-2,.,.,TGTGCCAGCAGTTTCGGGGACTCCGGGGAGCTGTTTTTT,CASSFGDSGELFF
TRBV5-1,TRBJ2-7,TRBD2,once,TGCGCCAGCAGCTTGCCACCGGGACTAGCGGACCCCTACGAGCAGTACTTC,CASSLPPGLADPYEQYF
TRBV28,TRBJ1-2,.,.,TGTGCCAGCAACCGGGGCCTGGGGGATGGCTACACCTTC,CASNRGLGDGYTF
TRBV6-1,TRBJ1-1,.,.,TGTGCCAGCAGTGCGTGGGGTCGGGACACTGAAGCTTTCTTT,CASSAWGRDTEAFF
TRBV10-3,TRBJ2-3,TRBD2,.,TGTGCCATCAGTGAGAGACTAGCGGGAGGAAAAGATACGCAGTATTTT,CAISERLAGGKDTQYF
TRBV18,TRBJ2-5,.,.,TGTGCCAGCTCACCCTTGGTGGCTAGTCGGCAAGAGACCCAGTACTTC,CASSPLVASRQETQYF
TRBV19,TRBJ2-1,.,.,TGTGCCAGTAGAGGGCGTAGCGGTGGTTACGAGCAGTTCTTC,CASRGRSGGYEQFF
TRBV28,TRBJ1-2,.,.,TGTGCCAGCAGCCTGGGGAATCTTTATGGCTACACCTTC,CASSLGNLYGYTF
TRBV6-5,TRBJ2-5,TRBD2,.,TGTGCCAGCAGAAAGGCTAGCGGGGGACAAGAGACCCAGTACTTC,CASRKASGGQETQYF
TRBV7-9,TRBJ2-7,TRBD2,.,TGTGCCAGCAGCACCCCGACTAGCGGGAGGGCATACGAGCAGTACTTC,CASSTPTSGRAYEQYF
TRBV4-1,TRBJ1-5,.,.,TGCGCCAGCAGCCGCCCGGGTAGCAATCAGCCCCAGCATTTT,CASSRPGSNQPQHF
TRBV6-1,TRBJ1-5,TRBD1,once,TGTGCCAGCAGTGGGGGACAGGGGACCCAGCCCCAGCATTTT,CASSGGQGTQPQHF
TRBV18,TRBJ2-7,.,.,TGTGCCAGCTCACCACCGATAACCGCGCACAGAACCTACGAGCAGTACTTC,CASSPPITAHRTYEQYF
TRBV18,TRBJ2-5,.,.,TGTGCCAGCTCACCGCCTTCCCCGCAACAGGGATTACCCCAGTACTTC,CASSPPSPQQGLPQYF
TRBV12-5,TRBJ1-1,.,.,TGTGCTAGTGCCGAGAACACTGAAGCTTTCTTT,CASAENTEAFF
TRBV6-1,TRBJ1-2,.,once,TGTGCCAGCAAGAGGGAGGACTATGGCTACACCTTC,CASKREDYGYTF
TRBV15,TRBJ2-1,TRBD2,.,TGTGCCACCAGCAGAGGTCAAACCGGGGGGTATGAGCAGTTCTTC,CATSRGQTGGYEQFF
TRBV29-1,TRBJ1-4,.,.,TGCAGCGTCGGACGGAAGGCTAATGAAAAACTGTTTTTT,CSVGRKANEKLFF
TRBV18,TRBJ2-7,TRBD1,.,TGTGCCAGCTCTCTGGGACAGGGTCGAACCTACGAGCAGTACTTC,CASSLGQGRTYEQYF
TRBV28,TRBJ1-3,.,once,TGTGCCAGCGGTCTACAGGGAGCTGGAAACACCATATATTTT,CASGLQGAGNTIYF
TRBV10-1,TRBJ2-7,.,.,TGCGCCAGCAGCCCCGCCGAGGAGGGCCCTTACGAGCAGTACTTC,CASSPAEEGPYEQYF
TRBV10-2,TRBJ1-2,.,.,TGCGCCAGCAGTGCGGGGCCAGGGGCCATTAACTATGGCTACACCTTC,CASSAGPGAINYGYTF
TRBV7-2,TRBJ1-3,TRBD1,.,TGTGCCAGCAGCCACAGGGGTCTTGGAAACACCATATATTTT,CASSHRGLGNTIYF
TRBV19,TRBJ1-2,.,.,TGTGCCAGTAGTAAGGACCACGCGGACGGTGGCTACACCTTC,CASSKDHADGGYTF
TRBV28,TRBJ2-1,.,once,TGTGCCAGCAGACACACTGGGAATGAGCAGTTCTTC,CASRHTGNEQFF
TRBV5-1,TRBJ2-2,TRBD2,.,TGCGCCAGCAGCTTGCCAGGACTAGCGGGAGGTACCGGGGAGCTGTTTTTT,CASSLPGLAGGTGELFF
TRBV19,TRBJ2-5,.,.,TGTGCCAGTAGTAGGGATTCCTCGACCCAGTACTTC,CASSRDSSTQYF
TRBV28,TRBJ1-1,.,.,TGTGCCAGCAGTTTTCTCCGGGGCCAAGGACAGAACACTGAAGCTTTCTTT,CASSFLRGQGQNTEAFF
TRBV15,TRBJ1-5,.,once,TGTGCCACCAGCAGAGATTATGGGGGCTCCAATCAGCCCCAGCATTTT,CATSRDYGGSNQPQHF
TRBV6-5,TRBJ2-2,.,.,TGTGCCAGCAGTTACTCGGGACTCTCCACCGGGGAGCTGTTTTTT,CASSYSGLSTGELFF
TRBV30,TRBJ1-1,.,.,TGTGCCTGGAGTACTGGTCCTTATGAAGCTTTCTTT,CAWSTGPYEAFF
TRBV7-9,TRBJ2-7,.,.,TGTGCCAGCAATCTCCGAGGGAATGGGGACGAGCAGTACTTC,CASNLRGNGDEQYF
TRBV11-1,TRBJ2-7,.,.,TGTGCCAGCACGAAACAATCGGGGGCCGGCGAGCAGTACTTC,CASTKQSGAGEQYF